Ten or more counts support the clone carrying this T cell receptor (beta chain). The antigen remains undetermined. This entry belongs to a study of tumor-infiltrating lymphocytes in primary liver carcinoma. Study as a whole: Spanning 4.2 to 10 cm, the tumors were T1-T3 N0M0. Whole-study results and caveats: The difference in top-250-clone fraction between tumors and blood was significant, favoring tumors (p = 0.039). Lower overlap was observed for tumor-adjacent and tumor-blood pairs relative to tumor region pairs.

The source of the blood RNA was unsorted whole blood, and germline DNA was extracted as well. The patients, who had chronic HBV infection, were treatment-naive (untreated). The template, around 540 ng total RNA, yielded TCR beta cDNA made with a constant-region primer. Each TCR beta library was derived from three nested multiplex PCR rounds that employed slightly modified ARM-PCR. Investigators reported that the first two PCR rounds, at around 11 cycles each, used TRBV1-TRBV30 forward primers with a C-beta reverse primer. TCRdb called the multiplex PCR reads again in MiXCR, with one record for every CDR3 protein. Here the sample spans 310,000 or so distinct CDR3 sequences, 65% being singletons. CDR3 size: 14 residues. Germline V gene sequence: CDR1 SGHAT, CDR2 FQNNGV. Trimming removed 5 bases at V and 5 bases at J, with 15 bases between.

This TCR derives from a man aged 40-49 years with primary liver carcinoma and hepatitis B virus infection. This chain uses TRBV11-2 with TRBJ1-2, with D possibly matching TRBD1 (5 bases). What was sequenced was peripheral blood. CDR3 nucleotides: TGTGCCAGCAGCCGGGACCTTCAAATTTATGGCTACACCTTC. As protein: CASSRDLQIYGYTF.